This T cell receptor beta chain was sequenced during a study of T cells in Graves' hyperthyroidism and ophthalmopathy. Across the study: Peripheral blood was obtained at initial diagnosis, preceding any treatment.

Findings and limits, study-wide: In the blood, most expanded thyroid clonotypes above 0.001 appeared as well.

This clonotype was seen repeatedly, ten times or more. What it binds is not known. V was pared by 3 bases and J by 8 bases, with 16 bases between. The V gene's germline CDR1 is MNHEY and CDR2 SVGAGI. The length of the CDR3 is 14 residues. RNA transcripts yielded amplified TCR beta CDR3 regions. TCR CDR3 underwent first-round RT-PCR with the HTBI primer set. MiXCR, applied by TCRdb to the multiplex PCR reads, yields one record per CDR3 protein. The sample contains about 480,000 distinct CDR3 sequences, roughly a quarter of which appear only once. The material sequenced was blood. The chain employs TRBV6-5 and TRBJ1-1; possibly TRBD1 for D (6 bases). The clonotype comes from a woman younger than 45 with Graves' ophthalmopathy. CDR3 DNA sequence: TGTGCCAGCAGTTATGGATATTCCGGGACAGAAGCTTTCTTT. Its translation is CASSYGYSGTEAFF.